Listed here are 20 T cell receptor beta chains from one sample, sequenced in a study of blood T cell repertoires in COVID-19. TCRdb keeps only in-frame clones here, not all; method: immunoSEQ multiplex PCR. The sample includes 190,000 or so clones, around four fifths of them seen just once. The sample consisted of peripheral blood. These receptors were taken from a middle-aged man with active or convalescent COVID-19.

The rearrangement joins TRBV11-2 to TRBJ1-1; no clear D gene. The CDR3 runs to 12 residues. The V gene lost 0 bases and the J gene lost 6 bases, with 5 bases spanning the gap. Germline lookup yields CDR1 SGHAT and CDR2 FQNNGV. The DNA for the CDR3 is TGTGCCAGCAGCTTAGACGGTTCTGAAGCTTTCTTT. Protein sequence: CASSLDGSEAFF.

CDR3 residues: CASSERGRGNSNQPQHF. DNA for the CDR3: TGTGCCAGCAGTGAAAGGGGCAGGGGCAATAGCAATCAGCCCCAGCATTTT. This chain connects TRBV2 to TRBJ1-5; maybe TRBD1 (6 bases). The CDR3 consists of 17 residues. The V gene's germline CDR1 is SNHLY and CDR2 FYNNEI. The V end was cut by 2 bases, the J end by 0 bases, with 14 bases between.

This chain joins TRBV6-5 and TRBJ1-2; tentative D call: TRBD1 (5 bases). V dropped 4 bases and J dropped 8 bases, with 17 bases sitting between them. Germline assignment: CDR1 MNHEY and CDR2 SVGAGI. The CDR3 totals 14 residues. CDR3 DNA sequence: TGTGCCAGCAGTTTGCCGCAGGGAGGCGAGGGCTACACCTTC. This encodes CASSLPQGGEGYTF.

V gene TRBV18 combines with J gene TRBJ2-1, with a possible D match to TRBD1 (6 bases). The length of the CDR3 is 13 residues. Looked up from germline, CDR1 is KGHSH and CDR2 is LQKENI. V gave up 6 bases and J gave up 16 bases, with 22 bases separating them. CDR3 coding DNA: TGTGCCAGCTCCGGAAACCAGGACAGTCGGGGATTCTTC. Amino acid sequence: CASSGNQDSRGFF.

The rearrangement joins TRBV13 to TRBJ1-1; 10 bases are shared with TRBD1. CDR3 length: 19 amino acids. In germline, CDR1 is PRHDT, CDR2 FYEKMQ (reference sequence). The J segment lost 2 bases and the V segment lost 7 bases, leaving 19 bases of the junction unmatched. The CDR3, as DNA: TGTGCCAGCATCCGGGGCTGGGGACAGGGGATCTTTCTAAACACTGAAGCTTTCTTT. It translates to CASIRGWGQGIFLNTEAFF.

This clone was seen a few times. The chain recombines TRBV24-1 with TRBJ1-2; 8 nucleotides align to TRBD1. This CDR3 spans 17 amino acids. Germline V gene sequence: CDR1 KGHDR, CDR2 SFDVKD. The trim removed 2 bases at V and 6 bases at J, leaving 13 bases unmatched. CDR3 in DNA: TGTGCCACCAGTGATTCACGGACAGGGAGGCTTCTGGATGGCTACACCTTC. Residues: CATSDSRTGRLLDGYTF.

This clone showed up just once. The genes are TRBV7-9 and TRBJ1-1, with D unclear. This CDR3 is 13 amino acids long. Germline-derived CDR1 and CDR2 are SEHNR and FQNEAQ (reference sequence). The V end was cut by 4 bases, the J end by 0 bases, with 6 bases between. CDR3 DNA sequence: TGTGCCAGCAGCTCACAGTTGAACACTGAAGCTTTCTTT. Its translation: CASSSQLNTEAFF.

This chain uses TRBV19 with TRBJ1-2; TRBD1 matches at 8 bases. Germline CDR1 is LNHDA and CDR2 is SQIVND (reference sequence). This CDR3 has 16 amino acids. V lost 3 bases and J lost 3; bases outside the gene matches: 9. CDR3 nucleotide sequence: TGTGCCAGTAGTATCTACGACAGGGGTACGGACTATGGCTACACCTTC. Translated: CASSIYDRGTDYGYTF.

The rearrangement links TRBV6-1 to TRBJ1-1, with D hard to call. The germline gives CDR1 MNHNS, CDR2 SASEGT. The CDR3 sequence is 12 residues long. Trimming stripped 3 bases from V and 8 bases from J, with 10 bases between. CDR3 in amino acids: CASSDLKPEAFF. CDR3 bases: TGTGCCAGCAGTGATTTAAAGCCCGAAGCTTTCTTT.

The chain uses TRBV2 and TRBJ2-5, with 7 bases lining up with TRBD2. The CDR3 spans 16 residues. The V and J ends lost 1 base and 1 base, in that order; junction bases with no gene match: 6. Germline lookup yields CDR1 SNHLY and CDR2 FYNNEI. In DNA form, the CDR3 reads TGTGCCAGCAGTGAAGTGGGAGGGAGAGGCCAAGAGACCCAGTACTTC. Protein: CASSEVGGRGQETQYF. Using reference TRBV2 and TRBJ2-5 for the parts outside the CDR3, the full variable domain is EPEVTQTPSHQVTQMGQEVILRCVPISNHLYFYWYRQILGQKVEFLVSFYNNEISEKSEIFDDQFSVERPDGSNFTLKIRSTKLEDSAMYFCASSEVGGRGQETQYFGPGTRLLVL.

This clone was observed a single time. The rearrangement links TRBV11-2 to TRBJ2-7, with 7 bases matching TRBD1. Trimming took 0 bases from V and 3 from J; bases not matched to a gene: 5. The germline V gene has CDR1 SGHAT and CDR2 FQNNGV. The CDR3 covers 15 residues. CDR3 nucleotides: TGTGCCAGCAGCTTAGATCCGGGACAGTTCTACGAGCAGTACTTC. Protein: CASSLDPGQFYEQYF.

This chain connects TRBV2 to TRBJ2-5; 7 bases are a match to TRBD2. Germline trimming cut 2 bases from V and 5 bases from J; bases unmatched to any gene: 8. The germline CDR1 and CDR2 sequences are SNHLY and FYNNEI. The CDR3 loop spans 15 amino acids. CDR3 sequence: CASSEWTGGGETQYF. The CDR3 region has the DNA TGTGCCAGCAGTGAATGGACGGGAGGCGGTGAGACCCAGTACTTC.

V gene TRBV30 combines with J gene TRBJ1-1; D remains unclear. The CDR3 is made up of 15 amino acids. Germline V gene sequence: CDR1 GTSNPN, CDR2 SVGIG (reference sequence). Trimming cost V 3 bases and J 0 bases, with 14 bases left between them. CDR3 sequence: CAWSLLFLMNTEAFF. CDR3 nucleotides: TGTGCCTGGAGCCTTCTATTCCTGATGAACACTGAAGCTTTCTTT.

The CDR3, as DNA: TGTGCCAGCAGTTCCCCCGGGGAGAGCACAGATACGCAGTATTTT. As protein: CASSSPGESTDTQYF. The gene calls are TRBV27 and TRBJ2-3; a possible D gene is TRBD2 (5 bases). This CDR3 comprises 15 residues. Per the germline V gene, CDR1 is MNHEY and CDR2 is SMNVEV (reference sequence). Trimming took off 4 bases at V and 0 bases at J, with 11 bases between the two ends.

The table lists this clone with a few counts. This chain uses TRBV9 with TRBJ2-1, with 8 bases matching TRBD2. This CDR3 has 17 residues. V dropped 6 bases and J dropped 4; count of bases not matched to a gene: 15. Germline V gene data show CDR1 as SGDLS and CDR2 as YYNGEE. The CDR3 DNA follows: TGTGCCAGCACCTTACCGGCTCAGCGGGAGCAATACAATGAGCAGTTCTTC. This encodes CASTLPAQREQYNEQFF. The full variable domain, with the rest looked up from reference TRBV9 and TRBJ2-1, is DSGVTQTPKHLITATGQRVTLRCSPRSGDLSVYWYQQSLDQGLQFLIQYYNGEERAKGNILERFSAQQFPDLHSELNLSSLELGDSALYFCASTLPAQREQYNEQFFGPGTRLTVL.

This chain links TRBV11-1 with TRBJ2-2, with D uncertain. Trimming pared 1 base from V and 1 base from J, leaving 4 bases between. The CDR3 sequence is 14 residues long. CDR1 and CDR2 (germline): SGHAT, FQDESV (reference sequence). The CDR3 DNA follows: TGTGCCAGCAGCTTAGGCGGGAACACCGGGGAGCTGTTTTTT. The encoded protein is CASSLGGNTGELFF.

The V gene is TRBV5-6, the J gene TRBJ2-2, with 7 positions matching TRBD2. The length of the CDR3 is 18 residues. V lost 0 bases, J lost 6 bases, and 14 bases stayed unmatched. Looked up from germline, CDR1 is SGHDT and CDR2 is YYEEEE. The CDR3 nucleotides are TGTGCCAGCAGCTTGGTCTCTGCGGGGGTATTATACCCCGGGGAGCTGTTTTTT. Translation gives CASSLVSAGVLYPGELFF.

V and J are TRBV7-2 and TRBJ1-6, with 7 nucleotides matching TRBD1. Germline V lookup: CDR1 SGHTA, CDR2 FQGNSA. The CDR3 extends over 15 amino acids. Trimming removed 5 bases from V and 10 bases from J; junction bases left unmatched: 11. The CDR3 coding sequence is TGTGCCAGCAGCCCATCAGACAGGGATGTCTCACCCCTCCACTTT. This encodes CASSPSDRDVSPLHF.

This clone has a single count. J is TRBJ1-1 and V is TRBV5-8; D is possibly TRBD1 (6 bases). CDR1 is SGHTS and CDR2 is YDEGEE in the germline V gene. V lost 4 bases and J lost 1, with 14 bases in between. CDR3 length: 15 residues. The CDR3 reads CASSINRVWNTEAFF. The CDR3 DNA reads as TGTGCCAGCAGCATTAACAGGGTGTGGAACACTGAAGCTTTCTTT. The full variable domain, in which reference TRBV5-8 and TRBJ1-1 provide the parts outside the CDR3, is EAGVTQSPTHLIKTRGQQATLRCSPISGHTSVYWYQQALGLGLQFLLWYDEGEERNRGNFPPRFSGRQFPNYSSELNVNALELEDSALYLCASSINRVWNTEAFFGQGTRLTVV.

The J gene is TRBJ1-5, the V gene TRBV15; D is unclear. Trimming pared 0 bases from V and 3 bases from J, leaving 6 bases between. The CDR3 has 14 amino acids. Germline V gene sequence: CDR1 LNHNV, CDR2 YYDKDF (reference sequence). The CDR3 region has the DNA TGTGCCACCAGCAGAGATCACATCAATCAGCCCCAGCATTTT. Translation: CATSRDHINQPQHF.